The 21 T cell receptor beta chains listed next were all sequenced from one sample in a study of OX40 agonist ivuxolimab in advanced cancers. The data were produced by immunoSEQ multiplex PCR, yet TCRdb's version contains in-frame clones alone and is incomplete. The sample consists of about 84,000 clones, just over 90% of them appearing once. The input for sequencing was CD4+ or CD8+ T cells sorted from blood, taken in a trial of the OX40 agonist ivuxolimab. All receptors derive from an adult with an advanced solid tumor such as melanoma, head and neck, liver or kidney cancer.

The CDR3 reads CASGQPPTYEQYF. CDR3 DNA: TGTGCCAGCGGACAGCCACCCACCTACGAGCAGTACTTC. The rearrangement joins TRBV19 to TRBJ2-7, with a tentative D call TRBD1 (6 bases). The germline V and J ends were trimmed by 9 bases and 2 bases, with 14 bases remaining between them. The CDR3 consists of 13 residues. Germline CDR1 and CDR2: LNHDA and SQIVND (reference sequence). The full variable domain, completed using reference TRBV19 and TRBJ2-7, is DGGITQSPKYLFRKEGQNVTLSCEQNLNHDAMYWYRQDPGQGLRLIYYSQIVNDFQKGDIAEGYSVSREKKESFPLTVTSAQKNPTAFYLCASGQPPTYEQYFGPGTRLTVT.

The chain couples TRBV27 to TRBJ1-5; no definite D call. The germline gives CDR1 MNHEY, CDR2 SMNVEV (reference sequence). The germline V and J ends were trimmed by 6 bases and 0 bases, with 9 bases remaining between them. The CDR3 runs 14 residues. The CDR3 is CASRPYDSNQPQHF. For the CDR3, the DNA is TGTGCCAGCAGGCCATATGATAGCAATCAGCCCCAGCATTTT.

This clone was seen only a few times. CDR3 loop: CAISGDRWTQETQYF. CDR3 in DNA: TGTGCCATCAGTGGGGACAGGTGGACCCAAGAGACCCAGTACTTC. The gene calls are TRBV10-3 and TRBJ2-5; 8 bases are a match to TRBD1. The germline gives CDR1 ENHRY, CDR2 SYGVKD. The CDR3 is made up of 15 amino acids. Trimming removed 4 bases from V and 1 base from J; junction bases left unmatched: 5.

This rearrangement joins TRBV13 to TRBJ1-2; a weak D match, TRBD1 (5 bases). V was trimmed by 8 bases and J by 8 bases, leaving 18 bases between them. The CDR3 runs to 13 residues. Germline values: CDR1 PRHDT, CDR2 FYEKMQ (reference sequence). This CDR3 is CASSRGGWDGYTF. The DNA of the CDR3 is TGTGCCAGCTCCCGTGGAGGGTGGGACGGCTACACCTTC.

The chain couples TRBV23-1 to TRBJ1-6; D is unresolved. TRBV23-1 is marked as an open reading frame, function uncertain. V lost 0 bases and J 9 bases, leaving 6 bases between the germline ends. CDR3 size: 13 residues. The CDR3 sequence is CASSQSRTSPLHF. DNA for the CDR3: TGCGCCAGCAGTCAATCGAGGACTTCACCCCTCCACTTT.

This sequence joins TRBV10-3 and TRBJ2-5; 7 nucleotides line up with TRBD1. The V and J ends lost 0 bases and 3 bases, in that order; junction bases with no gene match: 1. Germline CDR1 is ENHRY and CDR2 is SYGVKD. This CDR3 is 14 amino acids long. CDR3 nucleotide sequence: TGTGCCATCAGTGAGTCAGGGACAGAAGAGACCCAGTACTTC. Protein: CAISESGTEETQYF.

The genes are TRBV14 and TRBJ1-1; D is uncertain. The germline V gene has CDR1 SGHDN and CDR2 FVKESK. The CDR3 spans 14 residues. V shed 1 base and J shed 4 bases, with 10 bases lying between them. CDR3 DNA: TGTGCCAGCAGCCAAGTTTACCCCGGCACTGAAGCTTTCTTT. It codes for CASSQVYPGTEAFF.

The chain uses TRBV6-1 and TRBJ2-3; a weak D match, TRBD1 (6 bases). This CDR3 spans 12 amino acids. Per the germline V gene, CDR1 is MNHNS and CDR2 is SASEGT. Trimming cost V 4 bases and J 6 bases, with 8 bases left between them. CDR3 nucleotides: TGTGCCAGCAGTGTAACAGGGGATACGCAGTATTTT. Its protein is CASSVTGDTQYF.

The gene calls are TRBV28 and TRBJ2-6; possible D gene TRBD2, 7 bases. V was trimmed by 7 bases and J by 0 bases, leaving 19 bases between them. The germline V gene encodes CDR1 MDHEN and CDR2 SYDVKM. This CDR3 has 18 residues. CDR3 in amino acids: CASIPGGGGGSGANVLTF. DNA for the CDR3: TGTGCCAGCATCCCGGGGGGAGGGGGAGGCTCTGGGGCCAACGTCCTGACTTTC.

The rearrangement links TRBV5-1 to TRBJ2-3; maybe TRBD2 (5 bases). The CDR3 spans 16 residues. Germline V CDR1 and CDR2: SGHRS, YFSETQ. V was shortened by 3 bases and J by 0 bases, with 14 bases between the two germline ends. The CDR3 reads CASSWTPSSSTDTQYF. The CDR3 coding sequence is TGCGCCAGCAGCTGGACCCCTAGCAGTAGCACAGATACGCAGTATTTT.

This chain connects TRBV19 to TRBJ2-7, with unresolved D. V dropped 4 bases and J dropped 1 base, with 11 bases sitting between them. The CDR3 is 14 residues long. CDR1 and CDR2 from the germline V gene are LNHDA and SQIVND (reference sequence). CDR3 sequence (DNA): TGTGCCAGTAGTACCCTCGGGCTTTCCTACGAGCAGTACTTC. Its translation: CASSTLGLSYEQYF.

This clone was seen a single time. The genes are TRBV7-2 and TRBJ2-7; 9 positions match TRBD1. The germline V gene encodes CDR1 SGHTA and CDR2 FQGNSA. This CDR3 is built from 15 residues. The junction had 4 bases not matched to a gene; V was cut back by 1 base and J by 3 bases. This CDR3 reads CASSLGQGVFYEQYF. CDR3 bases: TGTGCCAGCAGCTTAGGACAGGGGGTCTTCTACGAGCAGTACTTC.

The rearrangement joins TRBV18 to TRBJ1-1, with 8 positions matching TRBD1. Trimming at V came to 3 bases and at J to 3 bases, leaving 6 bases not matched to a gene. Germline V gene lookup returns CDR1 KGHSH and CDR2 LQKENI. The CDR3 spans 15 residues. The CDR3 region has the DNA TGTGCCAGCTCACCTGCGACAGGGGATGACACTGAAGCTTTCTTT. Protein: CASSPATGDDTEAFF.

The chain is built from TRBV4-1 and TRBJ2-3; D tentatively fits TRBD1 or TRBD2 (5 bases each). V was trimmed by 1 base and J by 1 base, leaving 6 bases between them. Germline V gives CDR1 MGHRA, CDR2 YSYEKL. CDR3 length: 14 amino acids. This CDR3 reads CASSQVGGTDTQYF. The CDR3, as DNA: TGCGCCAGCAGCCAAGTGGGGGGCACAGATACGCAGTATTTT.

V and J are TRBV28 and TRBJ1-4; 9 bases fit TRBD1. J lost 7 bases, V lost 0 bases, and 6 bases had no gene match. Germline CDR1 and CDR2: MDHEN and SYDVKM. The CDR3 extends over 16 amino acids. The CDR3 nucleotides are TGTGCCAGCAGTTTATGGAAGGGACAGGGATCTGAAAAACTGTTTTTT. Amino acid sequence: CASSLWKGQGSEKLFF.

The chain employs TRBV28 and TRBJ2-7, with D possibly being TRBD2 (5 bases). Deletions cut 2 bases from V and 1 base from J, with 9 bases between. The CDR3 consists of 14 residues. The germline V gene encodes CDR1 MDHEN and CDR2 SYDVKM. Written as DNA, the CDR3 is TGTGCCAGCAGTTTAGGCGACTATTCCTACGAGCAGTACTTC. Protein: CASSLGDYSYEQYF. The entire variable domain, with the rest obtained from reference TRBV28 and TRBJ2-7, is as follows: DVKVTQSSRYLVKRTGEKVFLECVQDMDHENMFWYRQDPGLGLRLIYFSYDVKMKEKGDIPEGYSVSREKKERFSLILESASTNQTSMYLCASSLGDYSYEQYFGPGTRLTVT.

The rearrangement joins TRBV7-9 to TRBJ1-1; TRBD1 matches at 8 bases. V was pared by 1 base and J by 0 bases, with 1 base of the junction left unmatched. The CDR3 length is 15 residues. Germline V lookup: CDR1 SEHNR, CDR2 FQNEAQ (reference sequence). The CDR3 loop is CASSLVQGVNTEAFF. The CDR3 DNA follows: TGTGCCAGCAGCTTAGTACAGGGGGTGAACACTGAAGCTTTCTTT.

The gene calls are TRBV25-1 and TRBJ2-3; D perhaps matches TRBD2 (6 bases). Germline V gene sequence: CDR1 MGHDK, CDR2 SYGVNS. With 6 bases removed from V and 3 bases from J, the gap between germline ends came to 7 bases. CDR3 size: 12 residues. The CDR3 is CASSAGTDTQYF. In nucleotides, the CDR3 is TGTGCCAGCAGCGCGGGGACAGATACGCAGTATTTT.

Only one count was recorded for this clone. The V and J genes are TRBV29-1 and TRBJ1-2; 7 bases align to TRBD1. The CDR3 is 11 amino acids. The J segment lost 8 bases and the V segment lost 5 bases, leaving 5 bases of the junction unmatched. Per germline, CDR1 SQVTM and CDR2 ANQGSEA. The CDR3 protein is CSVQTGQGYTF. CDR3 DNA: TGCAGCGTTCAGACAGGGCAGGGCTACACCTTC.

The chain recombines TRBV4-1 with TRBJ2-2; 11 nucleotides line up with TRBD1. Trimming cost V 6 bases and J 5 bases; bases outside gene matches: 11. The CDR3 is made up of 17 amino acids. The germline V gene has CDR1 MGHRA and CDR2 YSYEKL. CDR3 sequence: CASSHSSGTGGTGELFF. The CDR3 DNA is TGCGCCAGCAGTCACTCGTCCGGGACAGGGGGGACCGGGGAGCTGTTTTTT.

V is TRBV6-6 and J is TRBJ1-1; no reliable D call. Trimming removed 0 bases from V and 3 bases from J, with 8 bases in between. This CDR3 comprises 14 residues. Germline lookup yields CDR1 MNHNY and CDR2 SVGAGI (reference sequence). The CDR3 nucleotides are TGTGCCAGCAGTTACTCGGGGTCCGACACTGAAGCTTTCTTT. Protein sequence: CASSYSGSDTEAFF.